This T cell receptor (beta chain) was sequenced for a study of human T cells and chemical hapten exposure. Time point meaning: patch test 1, 2 weeks after DPC sensitization. Noted treatment: therapeutic diphenylcyclopropenone sensitization with weekly scalp DPC. TCRdb reprocessed the RACE reads with MiXCR, giving one entry per CDR3 protein. The sample yields 75,000 to 100,000 distinct CDR3 sequences, 9.5% to 15% seen once. Germline trimming cut 4 bases from V and 4 bases from J; bases unmatched to any gene: 7. This CDR3 comprises 14 residues. In germline, CDR1 is LGHDT, CDR2 YNNKEL (reference sequence).

Sequenced material: whole blood, taken in connection with sensitization to the hapten diphenylcyclopropenone (DPC). V and J are TRBV3-1 and TRBJ2-7; 7 bases agree with TRBD2. This receptor was identified in a woman aged 40 to 55 with alopecia areata. Some clones in this sample may be carry-over from other donors' samples. CDR3 DNA sequence: TGTGCCAGCAGCCGAAGGACTAGAGGATACGAGCAGTACTTC. This codes for CASSRRTRGYEQYF.